Listed below are T cell receptor beta chains from one sample, sequenced in a study of T-cell memory formation after mild COVID-19. TCRdb re-called the 5' RACE reads with MiXCR, one entry per CDR3 protein. Of 410,000 or so distinct CDR3 sequences in the sample, 23% were seen once. Sequencing input: PBMCs or a T cell subset sorted from them (not recorded which). The receptors stem from an adult woman who had mild COVID-19 (a few samples of this study predate the infection). Cell type and time point are not known. CDR3s include the opening cysteine and the closing phenylalanine or tryptophan. The order of the fields is V gene, clone size, D gene, J gene, CDR3 DNA, CDR3 protein. The D gene is left open where the match is weak. The size entry is marked missing in some rows and otherwise reads once, few, many or a size class.

TRBV7-2	few	TRBD1	TRBJ1-2	TGTGCCAGCACCCCGACAGGGAACTATGGCTACACCTTC	CASTPTGNYGYTF
TRBV18	.	.	TRBJ2-7	TGTGCCAGCTCACCACTCCCCCCCGGGACAAGTGCCTACGAGCAGTACTTC	CASSPLPPGTSAYEQYF
TRBV5-1	.	TRBD1	TRBJ1-2	TGCGCCAGCAGCTCCCCGGACAGGGGGGACTATGGCTACACCTTC	CASSSPDRGDYGYTF
TRBV5-5	.	.	TRBJ2-2	TGTGCCAGCAGCTCCAGTCCGCGGGGGCCCAGCACCGGGGAGCTGTTTTTT	CASSSSPRGPSTGELFF
TRBV7-9	.	TRBD1	TRBJ2-5	TGTGCCAGCAGCTTAGAGAAGGGGGCTGGCCGGTACGGAGAGACCCAGTACTTC	CASSLEKGAGRYGETQYF
TRBV5-6	.	.	TRBJ1-1	TGTGCCAGCAGCAGAGGTACAGTGCTGAACACTGAAGCTTTCTTT	CASSRGTVLNTEAFF
TRBV18	few	.	TRBJ2-5	TGTGCCAGCGTTAAGAATCCACAAGAGACCCAGTACTTC	CASVKNPQETQYF
TRBV7-9	.	TRBD2	TRBJ2-1	TGTGCCAGCAGCCAGGACGAGGGGAGGGGTGAGCAGTTCTTC	CASSQDEGRGEQFF
TRBV7-9	few	TRBD1	TRBJ2-7	TGTGCCAGCAGCGCCGGGACAGCAACCTACGAGCAGTACTTC	CASSAGTATYEQYF
TRBV29-1	.	.	TRBJ1-1	TGCAGCGTTGGTAACATGAACACTGAAGCTTTCTTT	CSVGNMNTEAFF
TRBV7-2	.	.	TRBJ1-2	TGTGCCAGCAGCTTAGCGGGGCTGACTGGGTATGGCTACACCTTC	CASSLAGLTGYGYTF
TRBV27	.	TRBD1	TRBJ2-7	TGTGCCAGCAGAGCGACAGGGGGCGTCCACGAGCAGTACTTC	CASRATGGVHEQYF
TRBV12-3/TRBV12-4	few	.	TRBJ1-2	TGTGCCAGCAGTTTTAGGACGGGTGGCTACACCTTC	CASSFRTGGYTF
TRBV18	.	TRBD2	TRBJ2-1	TGTGCCAGCTCACCTGGGACTAGCGGGAGGGCCGGAAATGAGCAGTTCTTC	CASSPGTSGRAGNEQFF
TRBV7-9	few	TRBD2	TRBJ2-1	TGTGCCAGCAGCTCCCCCCCGACTAGCGAGCAGTTCTTC	CASSSPPTSEQFF
TRBV7-2	.	TRBD1	TRBJ2-6	TGTGCCAGCAGCCGCCGGGACAGGGGTTCTGGGGCCAACGTCCTGACTTTC	CASSRRDRGSGANVLTF
TRBV18	.	.	TRBJ1-2	TGTGCCAGCTCACCACCGTTGCGGTCAAGACAGGTGGGATTTAATGGCTACAACTTC	CASSPPLRSRQVGFNGYNF
TRBV3-1	many	TRBD2	TRBJ2-1	TGTGCCAGCAGCCAAACGGGACTAGCGAAGCCCAATGAGCAGTTCTTC	CASSQTGLAKPNEQFF
TRBV7-6	few	TRBD2	TRBJ2-1	TGTGCCAGCAGCTTAACGACTAGCGGGAGCCCCGATGAGCAGTTCTTC	CASSLTTSGSPDEQFF
TRBV9	few	TRBD1	TRBJ1-2	TGTGCCAGCAGCGTATTCGGGACAGGGAACTATGGCTACACCTTC	CASSVFGTGNYGYTF